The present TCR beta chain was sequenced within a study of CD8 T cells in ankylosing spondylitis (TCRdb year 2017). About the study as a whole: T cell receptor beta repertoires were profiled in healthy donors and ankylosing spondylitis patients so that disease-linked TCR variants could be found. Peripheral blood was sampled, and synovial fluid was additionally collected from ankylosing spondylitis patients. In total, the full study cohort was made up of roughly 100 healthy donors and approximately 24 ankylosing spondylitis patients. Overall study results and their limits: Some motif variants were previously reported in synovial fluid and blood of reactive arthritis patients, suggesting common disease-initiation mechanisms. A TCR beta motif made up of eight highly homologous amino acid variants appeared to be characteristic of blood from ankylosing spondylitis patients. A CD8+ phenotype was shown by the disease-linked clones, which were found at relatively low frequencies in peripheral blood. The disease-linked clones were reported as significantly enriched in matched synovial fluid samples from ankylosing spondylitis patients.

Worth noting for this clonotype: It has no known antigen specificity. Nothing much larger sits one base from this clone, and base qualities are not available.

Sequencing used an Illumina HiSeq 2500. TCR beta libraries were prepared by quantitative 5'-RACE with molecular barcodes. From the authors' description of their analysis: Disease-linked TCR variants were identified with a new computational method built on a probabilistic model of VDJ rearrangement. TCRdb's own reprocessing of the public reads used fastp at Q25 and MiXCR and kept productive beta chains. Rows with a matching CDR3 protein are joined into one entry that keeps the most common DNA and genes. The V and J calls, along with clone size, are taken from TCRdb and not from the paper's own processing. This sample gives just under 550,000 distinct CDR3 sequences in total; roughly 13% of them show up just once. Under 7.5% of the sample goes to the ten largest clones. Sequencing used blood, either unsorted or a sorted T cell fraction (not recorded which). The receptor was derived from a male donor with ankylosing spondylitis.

The CDR3 amino acid sequence is: CASSLGLALSSGANVLTF. The DNA reads as follows: TGCGCCAGCAGCCTGGGACTAGCGCTAAGCTCTGGGGCCAACGTCCTGACTTTC. The rearrangement combines TRBV4-1 with TRBJ2-6; 10 bases in between match TRBD2. From the cysteine through the phenylalanine, the CDR3 covers 18 amino acids. Only the CDR3 region is kept as DNA, spanning 54 bases read in frame from base 1. The germline V gene specifies MGHRA as CDR1 and YSYEKL as CDR2. The V end gives up 4 bases and the J end 0 bases, leaving 6 bases in the junction not matched to a gene.